Presented here are 21 T cell receptor beta chains from one specimen sequenced in a study of Graves' ophthalmopathy and Graves' hyperthyroidism (dated by TCRdb to the late 2010s). TCRdb shows the sequencer as Illumina HiSeq 2000. For repertoire sequencing, TCR beta CDR3 regions were amplified from RNA transcripts. HTBI primers and the Qiagen OneStep RT-PCR kit were used in a first-round RT-PCR, which was followed by a second-round multiplex PCR, size selection and purification. The raw public reads went through TCRdb reprocessing: fastp at Q25, MiXCR clone calling, in-frame beta chains kept. Rows matching on CDR3 protein sequence are summarized as one entry with the most common DNA and genes. The sample yields about 620,000 distinct CDR3 sequences; over 20% were counted once. The ten largest clones capture roughly 6.9% of the sample. The sample consisted of peripheral blood. The receptors originated from a young woman with stable Graves' hyperthyroidism. Some clones in this sample may be carry-over from other donors' samples. Donor details come from another sample of the same person, matched by shared clones.

This clonotype was counted many times. The gene calls are TRBV20-1 and TRBJ1-2; TRBD1 agrees at 7 bases. CDR1 is DFQATT and CDR2 is SNEGSKA in the germline V gene (reference sequence). The CDR3 has 18 amino acids. V lost 3 bases and J lost 0; bases outside the gene matches: 16. The CDR3 region has the DNA TGCAGTGCTAGCCCAAGGGACAGTTCCTCTTATTCTAACTATGGCTACACCTTC. Translated, it gives CSASPRDSSSYSNYGYTF.

This clonotype has a count of ten or more. This chain uses TRBV29-1 with TRBJ2-7; D is tentatively TRBD1 or TRBD2 (5 bases each). Between the trimmed V and J ends, which lost 3 bases and 2 bases, there was a span of 11 bases. The CDR3 is made up of 13 amino acids. The germline gives CDR1 SQVTM, CDR2 ANQGSEA. The CDR3 DNA follows: TGCAGCGTTGATAGGGACGGAACCTACGAGCAGTACTTC. This gives the protein CSVDRDGTYEQYF.

This clonotype was recorded a few times. This chain joins TRBV28 and TRBJ2-7; 12 nucleotides match TRBD2. The CDR3 is 13 amino acids. V lost 7 bases, J lost 7 bases, and 5 bases stayed unmatched. The V gene's germline CDR1 is MDHEN and CDR2 SYDVKM. CDR3 coding DNA: TGTGCCAGCAACTTGGGGACTAGCGGGGAGCAGTACTTC. Its protein product is CASNLGTSGEQYF.

This rearrangement joins TRBV19 to TRBJ2-5; 7 nucleotides match TRBD1. Germline V gene lookup returns CDR1 LNHDA and CDR2 SQIVND (reference sequence). The CDR3 is 15 residues long. The J segment lost 4 bases and the V segment lost 1 base, leaving 6 bases of the junction unmatched. CDR3 nucleotides: TGTGCCAGTAGTATAGTGAGGGGGCAGGGAGAGACCCAGTACTTC. This codes for CASSIVRGQGETQYF.

The genes are TRBV6-1 and TRBJ2-7, with D possibly called TRBD1 or TRBD2 (5 bases each). This CDR3 region has 16 residues. Germline CDR1 and CDR2: MNHNS and SASEGT. V lost 5 bases, J lost 9 bases, and 26 bases lay in between. The CDR3 region has the DNA TGTGCCAGCAGTCCCCTGAACAGGCGCCTCCTAGAGGGGCAGTACTTC. Translation gives CASSPLNRRLLEGQYF.

This clonotype was observed many times. V gene TRBV29-1 combines with J gene TRBJ2-7; the D gene is possibly TRBD2 (5 bases). The germline V gene has CDR1 SQVTM and CDR2 ANQGSEA. CDR3 length equals 13 residues. V lost 4 bases, J lost 3 bases, and 13 bases lay in between. The CDR3 here is CSVAVGDHYEQYF. CDR3 DNA: TGCAGCGTTGCCGTCGGGGATCACTACGAGCAGTACTTC.

This clonotype was recorded a few times. This chain connects TRBV12-3 or TRBV12-4 to TRBJ2-5, with D unresolved. There are 13 residues in the CDR3. V was shortened by 9 bases and J by 5 bases, with 16 bases between the two germline ends. CDR3 sequence: CASSPVFRETQYF. The CDR3 DNA reads as TGTGCCAGTAGTCCCGTGTTCCGGGAGACCCAGTACTTC.

This clonotype was detected ten times or more. The rearrangement uses TRBV20-1 and TRBJ2-7; 8 bases fit TRBD2. This CDR3 region has 15 residues. Germline-derived CDR1 and CDR2 are DFQATT and SNEGSKA (reference sequence). V was pared by 3 bases and J by 1 base, with 8 bases of the junction left unmatched. Here the CDR3 reads CSASPSGSGSYEQYF. The CDR3 bases are TGCAGTGCTAGCCCAAGCGGGAGTGGGTCCTACGAGCAGTACTTC.

This clonotype was recorded at least ten times. This CDR3 is missing its conserved last phenylalanine or tryptophan, likely due to a read error. The chain is built from TRBV29-1 and TRBJ1-5; weak D call: TRBD1 (5 bases). Trimming cost V 5 bases and J 4 bases, with 15 bases left between them. The CDR3 length is 14 residues. Germline V gene sequence: CDR1 SQVTM, CDR2 ANQGSEA. CDR3 in amino acids: CSVLLGDPNQPQHL. As DNA, the CDR3 is TGCAGCGTTCTCCTGGGGGACCCAAATCAGCCCCAGCATCTT.

The genes are TRBV18 and TRBJ2-2, with TRBD2 matching 10 bases. The CDR3 loop spans 17 amino acids. Germline V gene sequence: CDR1 KGHSH, CDR2 LQKENI. Trimming removed 0 bases from V and 6 bases from J; junction bases left unmatched: 7. Here the CDR3 reads CASSPPSSGGFAGELFF. CDR3 bases: TGTGCCAGCTCACCACCCTCTAGCGGGGGCTTCGCCGGGGAGCTGTTTTTT.

This clonotype was seen ten or more times. This sequence joins TRBV19 and TRBJ1-5; TRBD1 agrees at 9 bases. J gave up 0 bases and V 2 bases, and 20 bases lay outside the gene matches. The CDR3 spans 22 residues. Germline V gives CDR1 LNHDA, CDR2 SQIVND (reference sequence). The CDR3, as DNA: TGTGCCAGTAGTATAACCGCAGTAGGGAGGACAGGGGTTTGGTATAGCAATCAGCCCCAGCATTTT. Encoded protein: CASSITAVGRTGVWYSNQPQHF.

The chain uses TRBV7-2 and TRBJ2-1, with D tentatively TRBD2 (7 bases). V lost 8 bases to trimming and J lost 9 bases, with 20 bases between them. The CDR3 runs to 14 residues. The germline V gene encodes CDR1 SGHTA and CDR2 FQGNSA. CDR3 coding DNA: TGTGCCAGCGGGGGGGCCCACAAAGGAAGTGAGCAGTTCTTC. Protein sequence: CASGGAHKGSEQFF.

This clonotype showed up many times. V gene TRBV20-1 combines with J gene TRBJ1-6; D perhaps matches TRBD1 (6 bases). This CDR3 has 14 residues. Trimming left V 5 bases short and J 0 bases short, with 8 bases between. Germline V gives CDR1 DFQATT, CDR2 SNEGSKA (reference sequence). CDR3 sequence (DNA): TGCAGTGCTCCGGACAGCTCCTATAATTCACCCCTCCACTTT. It specifies CSAPDSSYNSPLHF.

This clonotype was seen repeatedly, ten times or more. The chain carries TRBV28 and TRBJ1-6, with D tentatively TRBD1 (6 bases). Germline values: CDR1 MDHEN, CDR2 SYDVKM. Trimming took 5 bases from V and 8 from J, leaving 10 bases between them. The CDR3 has 13 residues. The CDR3 bases are TGTGCCAGCAGTCCCTACAGGGATTCACCCCTCCACTTT. Amino acid sequence: CASSPYRDSPLHF.

This clonotype showed up just a few times. The V and J genes are TRBV7-9 and TRBJ1-1; a weak D match, TRBD1 (6 bases). Trimming stripped 5 bases from V and 6 bases from J, with 19 bases between. The CDR3 has 15 residues. Looked up from germline, CDR1 is SEHNR and CDR2 is FQNEAQ (reference sequence). The CDR3 bases are TGTGCCAGCAGCCTACTGAGGGGGGCTGAGGCTGAAGCTTTCTTT. This encodes CASSLLRGAEAEAFF. Drawing the rest from reference TRBV7-9 and TRBJ1-1, the complete variable domain is DTGVSQNPRHKITKRGQNVTFRCDPISEHNRLYWYRQTLGQGPEFLTYFQNEAQLEKSRLLSDRFSAERPKGSFSTLEIQRTEQGDSAMYLCASSLLRGAEAEAFFGQGTRLTVV.

At least ten counts were recorded for this clonotype. The chain links TRBV28 to TRBJ2-4; TRBD1 aligns across 8 bases. The germline gives CDR1 MDHEN, CDR2 SYDVKM. The CDR3 is 13 amino acids. V lost 6 bases and J lost 4; bases outside the gene matches: 2. The CDR3 is CASRGQGKNIQYF. In DNA form, the CDR3 reads TGTGCCAGCAGAGGACAGGGAAAAAACATTCAGTACTTC.

This clonotype occurred a few times. The chain carries TRBV3-1 and TRBJ1-1; D uncertain. The CDR3 runs 13 residues. Per the germline V gene, CDR1 is LGHDT and CDR2 is YNNKEL (reference sequence). The V end lost 1 base, the J end lost 9 bases, and 12 bases lay between the germline ends. CDR3 in amino acids: CASSQGVGSQAFF. In DNA, the CDR3 is TGTGCCAGCAGCCAAGGAGTAGGGAGTCAAGCTTTCTTT.

This clonotype was detected many times. The V gene is TRBV29-1, the J gene TRBJ2-5, with D perhaps being TRBD1 or TRBD2 (6 bases each). Germline CDR1 SQVTM, CDR2 ANQGSEA. The CDR3 runs 11 residues. Trimming removed 7 bases at V and 5 bases at J, with 11 bases between. The CDR3 reads CSGGAVETQYF. CDR3 sequence (DNA): TGCAGCGGGGGGGCGGTGGAGACCCAGTACTTC.

This clonotype has a count of ten or more. This chain uses TRBV6-5 with TRBJ1-2, with a possible D match to TRBD1 (5 bases). V was cut by 2 bases and J by 10 bases, with 14 bases left in between. Germline loops: CDR1 MNHEY, CDR2 SVGAGI. CDR3 size: 13 residues. Written as DNA, the CDR3 is TGTGCCAGCAGTTACGCGACAGAGCAGCCCTACACCTTC. Amino acid sequence: CASSYATEQPYTF.

This clonotype has a count of ten or more. V gene TRBV7-8 combines with J gene TRBJ2-5; D uncertain. From germline, CDR1 is SGHVS and CDR2 FQNEAQ. V was pared by 3 bases and J by 0 bases, with 2 bases between. The CDR3 contains 12 residues. Written as DNA, the CDR3 is TGTGCCAGCAGCTTCCACCAAGAGACCCAGTACTTC. Protein sequence: CASSFHQETQYF.

This clonotype was seen repeatedly, ten times or more. One end of the junction is discordant with germline, which a read error may explain. The rearrangement links TRBV7-9 to TRBJ1-2; TRBD1 might be the D (6 bases). The CDR3 has 15 residues. Germline V gene sequence: CDR1 SEHNR, CDR2 FQNEAQ (reference sequence). CDR3 loop: CASSLETGRTNGHTF. CDR3 sequence (DNA): TGTGCCAGCAGCTTAGAAACAGGGAGAACGAATGGCCACACCTTC.